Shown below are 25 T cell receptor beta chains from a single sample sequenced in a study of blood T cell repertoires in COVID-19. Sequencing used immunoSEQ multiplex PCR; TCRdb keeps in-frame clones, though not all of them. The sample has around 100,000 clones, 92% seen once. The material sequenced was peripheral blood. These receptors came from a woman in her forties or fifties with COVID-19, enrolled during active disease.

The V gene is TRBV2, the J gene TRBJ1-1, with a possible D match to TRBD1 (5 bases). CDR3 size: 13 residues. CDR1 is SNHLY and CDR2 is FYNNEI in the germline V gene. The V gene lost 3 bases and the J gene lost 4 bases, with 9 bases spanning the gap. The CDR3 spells CASSDPGITEAFF. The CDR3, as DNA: TGTGCCAGCAGTGACCCAGGGATCACTGAAGCTTTCTTT. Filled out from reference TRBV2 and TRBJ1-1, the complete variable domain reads EPEVTQTPSHQVTQMGQEVILRCVPISNHLYFYWYRQILGQKVEFLVSFYNNEISEKSEIFDDQFSVERPDGSNFTLKIRSTKLEDSAMYFCASSDPGITEAFFGQGTRLTVV.

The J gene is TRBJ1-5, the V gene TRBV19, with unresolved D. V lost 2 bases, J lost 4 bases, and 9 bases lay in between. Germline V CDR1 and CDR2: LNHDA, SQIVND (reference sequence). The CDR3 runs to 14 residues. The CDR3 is CASSIRAGNQPQHF. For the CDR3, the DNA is TGTGCCAGTAGTATAAGGGCGGGAAATCAGCCCCAGCATTTT.

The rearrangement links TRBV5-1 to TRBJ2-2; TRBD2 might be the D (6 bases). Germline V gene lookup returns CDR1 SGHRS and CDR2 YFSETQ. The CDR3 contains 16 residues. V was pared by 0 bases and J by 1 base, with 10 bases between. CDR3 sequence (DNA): TGCGCCAGCAGCTTGGATGGGGGGATGAACACCGGGGAGCTGTTTTTT. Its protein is CASSLDGGMNTGELFF.

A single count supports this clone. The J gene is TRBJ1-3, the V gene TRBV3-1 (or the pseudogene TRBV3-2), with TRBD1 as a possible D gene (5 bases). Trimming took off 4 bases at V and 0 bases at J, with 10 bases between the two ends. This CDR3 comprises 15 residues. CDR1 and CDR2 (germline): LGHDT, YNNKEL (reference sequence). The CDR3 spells CASSLDSHSGNTIYF. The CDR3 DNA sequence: TGTGCCAGCAGCCTAGACAGTCACTCTGGAAACACCATATATTTT.

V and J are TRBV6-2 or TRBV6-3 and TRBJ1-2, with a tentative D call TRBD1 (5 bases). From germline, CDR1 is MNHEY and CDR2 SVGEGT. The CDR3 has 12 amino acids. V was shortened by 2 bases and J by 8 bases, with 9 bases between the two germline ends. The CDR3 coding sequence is TGTGCCAGCAGTTACCAGGGCGGAGGCTACACCTTC. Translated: CASSYQGGGYTF.

Written as DNA, the CDR3 is TGTGCTACCCTCGCGGGGGGCGACACTGAAGCTTTCTTT. Amino acids: CATLAGGDTEAFF. The chain joins TRBV12-5 to TRBJ1-1; the D gene is possibly TRBD1 (6 bases). The CDR3 contains 13 residues. Between the trimmed V and J ends, which lost 10 bases and 3 bases, there was a span of 15 bases. Germline V gene sequence: CDR1 LGHNT, CDR2 FRNRAP.

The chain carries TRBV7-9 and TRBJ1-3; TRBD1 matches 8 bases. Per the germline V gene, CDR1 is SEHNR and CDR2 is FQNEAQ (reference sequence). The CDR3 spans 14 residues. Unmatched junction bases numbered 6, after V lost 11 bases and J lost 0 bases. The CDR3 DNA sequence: TGTGCCGGGCACAGGGGGGACTCTGGAAACACCATATATTTT. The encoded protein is CAGHRGDSGNTIYF.

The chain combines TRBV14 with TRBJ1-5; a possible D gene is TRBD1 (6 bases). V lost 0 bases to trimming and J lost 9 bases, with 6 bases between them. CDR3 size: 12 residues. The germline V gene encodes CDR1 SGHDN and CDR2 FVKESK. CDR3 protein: CASSQEGGPQHF. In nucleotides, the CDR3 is TGTGCCAGCAGCCAAGAAGGGGGGCCCCAGCATTTT.

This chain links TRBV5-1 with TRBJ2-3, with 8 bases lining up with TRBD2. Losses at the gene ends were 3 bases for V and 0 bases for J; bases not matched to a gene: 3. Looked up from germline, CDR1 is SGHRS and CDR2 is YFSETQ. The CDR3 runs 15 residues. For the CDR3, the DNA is TGCGCCAGCAGCTACAAGCGGGAGAGCACAGATACGCAGTATTTT. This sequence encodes CASSYKRESTDTQYF. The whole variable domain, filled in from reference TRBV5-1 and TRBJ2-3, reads KAGVTQTPRYLIKTRGQQVTLSCSPISGHRSVSWYQQTPGQGLQFLFEYFSETQRNKGNFPGRFSGRQFSNSRSEMNVSTLELGDSALYLCASSYKRESTDTQYFGPGTRLTVL.

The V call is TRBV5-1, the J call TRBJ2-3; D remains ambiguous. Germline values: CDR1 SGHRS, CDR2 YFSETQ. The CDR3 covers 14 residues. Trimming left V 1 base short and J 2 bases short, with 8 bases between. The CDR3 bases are TGCGCCAGCAGCTTGCAGGTCTACACAGATACGCAGTATTTT. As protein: CASSLQVYTDTQYF.

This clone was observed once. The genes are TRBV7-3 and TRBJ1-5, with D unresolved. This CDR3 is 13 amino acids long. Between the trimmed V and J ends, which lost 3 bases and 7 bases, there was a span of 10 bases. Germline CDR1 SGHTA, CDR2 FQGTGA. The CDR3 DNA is TGTGCCAGCAGCTTTATTATAACACAGCCCCAGCATTTT. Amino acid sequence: CASSFIITQPQHF. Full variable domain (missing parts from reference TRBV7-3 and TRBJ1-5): GAGVSQTPSNKVTEKGKYVELRCDPISGHTALYWYRQSLGQGPEFLIYFQGTGAADDSGLPNDRFFAVRPEGSVSTLKIQRTERGDSAVYLCASSFIITQPQHFGDGTRLSIL.

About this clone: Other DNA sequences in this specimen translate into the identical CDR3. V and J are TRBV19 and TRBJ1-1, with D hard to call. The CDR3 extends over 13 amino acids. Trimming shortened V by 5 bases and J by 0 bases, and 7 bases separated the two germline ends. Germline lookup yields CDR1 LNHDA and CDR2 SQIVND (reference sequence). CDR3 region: CASSATVNTEAFF. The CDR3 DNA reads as TGTGCCAGTAGTGCAACAGTGAACACTGAAGCTTTCTTT. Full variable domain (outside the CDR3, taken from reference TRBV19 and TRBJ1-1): DGGITQSPKYLFRKEGQNVTLSCEQNLNHDAMYWYRQDPGQGLRLIYYSQIVNDFQKGDIAEGYSVSREKKESFPLTVTSAQKNPTAFYLCASSATVNTEAFFGQGTRLTVV.

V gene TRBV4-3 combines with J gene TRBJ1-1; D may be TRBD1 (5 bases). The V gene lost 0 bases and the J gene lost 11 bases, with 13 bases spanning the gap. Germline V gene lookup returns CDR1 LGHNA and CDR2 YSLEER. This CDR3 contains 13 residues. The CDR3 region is CASSQDRGRDAFF. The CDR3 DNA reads TGCGCCAGCAGCCAAGATAGGGGCAGGGATGCTTTCTTT.

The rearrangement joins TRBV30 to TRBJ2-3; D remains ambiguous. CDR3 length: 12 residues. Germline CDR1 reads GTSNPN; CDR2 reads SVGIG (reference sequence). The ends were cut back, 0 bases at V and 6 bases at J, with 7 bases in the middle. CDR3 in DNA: TGTGCCTGGAGTGTAGATCGGGATACGCAGTATTTT. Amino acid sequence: CAWSVDRDTQYF.

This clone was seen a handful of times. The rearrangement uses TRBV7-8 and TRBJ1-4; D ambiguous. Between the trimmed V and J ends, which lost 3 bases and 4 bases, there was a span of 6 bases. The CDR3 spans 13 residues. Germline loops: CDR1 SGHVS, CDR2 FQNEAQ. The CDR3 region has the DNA TGTGCCAGCAGCTTCGGGTATAATGAAAAACTGTTTTTT. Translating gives CASSFGYNEKLFF.

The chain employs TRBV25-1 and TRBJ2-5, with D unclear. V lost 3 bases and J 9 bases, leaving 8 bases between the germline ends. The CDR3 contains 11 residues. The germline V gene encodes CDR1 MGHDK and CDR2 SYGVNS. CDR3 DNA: TGTGCCAGCAGTGATGGCCCTTCCCAGTACTTC. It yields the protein CASSDGPSQYF.

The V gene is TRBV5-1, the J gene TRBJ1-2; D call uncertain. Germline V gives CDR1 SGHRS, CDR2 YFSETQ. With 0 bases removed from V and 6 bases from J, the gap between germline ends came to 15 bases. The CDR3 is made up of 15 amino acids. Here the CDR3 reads CASSLDRHFFNGYTF. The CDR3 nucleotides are TGCGCCAGCAGCTTGGACAGACACTTTTTTAATGGCTACACCTTC.

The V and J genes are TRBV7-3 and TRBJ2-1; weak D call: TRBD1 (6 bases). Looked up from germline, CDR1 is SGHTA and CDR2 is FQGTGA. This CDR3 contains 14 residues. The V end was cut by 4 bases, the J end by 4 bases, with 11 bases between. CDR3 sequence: CASSSLGGYNEQFF. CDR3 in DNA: TGTGCCAGCAGCTCCCTAGGGGGATACAATGAGCAGTTCTTC.

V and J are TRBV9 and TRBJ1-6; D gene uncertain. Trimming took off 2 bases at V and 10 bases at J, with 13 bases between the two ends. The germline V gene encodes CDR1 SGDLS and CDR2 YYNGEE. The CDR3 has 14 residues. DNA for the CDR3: TGTGCCAGCAGCGTCGGGGTTACGGGATCACCCCTCCACTTT. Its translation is CASSVGVTGSPLHF. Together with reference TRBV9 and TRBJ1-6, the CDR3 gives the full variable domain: DSGVTQTPKHLITATGQRVTLRCSPRSGDLSVYWYQQSLDQGLQFLIQYYNGEERAKGNILERFSAQQFPDLHSELNLSSLELGDSALYFCASSVGVTGSPLHFGNGTRLTVT.

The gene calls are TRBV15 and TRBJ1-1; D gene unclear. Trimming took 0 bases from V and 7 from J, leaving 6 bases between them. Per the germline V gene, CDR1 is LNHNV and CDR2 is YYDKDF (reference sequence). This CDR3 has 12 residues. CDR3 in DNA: TGTGCCACCAGCAGAGAAGCCTTTGAAGCTTTCTTT. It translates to CATSREAFEAFF. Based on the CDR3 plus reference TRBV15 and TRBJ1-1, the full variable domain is DAMVIQNPRYQVTQFGKPVTLSCSQTLNHNVMYWYQQKSSQAPKLLFHYYDKDFNNEADTPDNFQSRRPNTSFCFLDIRSPGLGDTAMYLCATSREAFEAFFGQGTRLTVV.

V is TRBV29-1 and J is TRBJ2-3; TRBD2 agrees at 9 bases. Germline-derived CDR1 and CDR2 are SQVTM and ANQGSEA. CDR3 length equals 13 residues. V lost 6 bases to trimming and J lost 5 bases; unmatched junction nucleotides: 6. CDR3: CSVRGLAIDTQYF. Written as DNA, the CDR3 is TGCAGCGTGAGGGGACTAGCAATAGATACGCAGTATTTT.

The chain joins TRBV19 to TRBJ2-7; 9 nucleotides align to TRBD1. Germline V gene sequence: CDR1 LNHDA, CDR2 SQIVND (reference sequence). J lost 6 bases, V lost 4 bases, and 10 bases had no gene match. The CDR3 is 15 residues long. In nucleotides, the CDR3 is TGTGCCAGTAGTAGAACAGGGGGCGGTCCGGGCGAGCAGTACTTC. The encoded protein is CASSRTGGGPGEQYF.

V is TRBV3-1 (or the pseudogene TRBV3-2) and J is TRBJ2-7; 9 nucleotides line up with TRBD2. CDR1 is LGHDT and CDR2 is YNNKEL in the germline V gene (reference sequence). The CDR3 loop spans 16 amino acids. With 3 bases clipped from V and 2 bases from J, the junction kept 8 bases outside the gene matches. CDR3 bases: TGTGCCAGCAGCCACCTGAGGCGGGGGGGAACCTACGAGCAGTACTTC. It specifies CASSHLRRGGTYEQYF.

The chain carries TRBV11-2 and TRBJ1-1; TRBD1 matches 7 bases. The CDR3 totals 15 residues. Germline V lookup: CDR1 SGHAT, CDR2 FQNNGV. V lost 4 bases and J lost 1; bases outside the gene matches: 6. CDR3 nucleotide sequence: TGTGCCAGCAGCTCATACAGGGGTCGGAACACTGAAGCTTTCTTT. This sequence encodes CASSSYRGRNTEAFF.

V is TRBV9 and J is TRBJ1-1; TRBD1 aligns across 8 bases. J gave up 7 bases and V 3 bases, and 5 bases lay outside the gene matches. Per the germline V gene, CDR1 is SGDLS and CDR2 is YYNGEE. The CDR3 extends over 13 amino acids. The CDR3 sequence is CASSGGTGNEAFF. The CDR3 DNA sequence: TGTGCCAGCAGCGGGGGGACAGGCAATGAAGCTTTCTTT. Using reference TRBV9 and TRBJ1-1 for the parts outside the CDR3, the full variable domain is DSGVTQTPKHLITATGQRVTLRCSPRSGDLSVYWYQQSLDQGLQFLIQYYNGEERAKGNILERFSAQQFPDLHSELNLSSLELGDSALYFCASSGGTGNEAFFGQGTRLTVV.